This is a list of T cell receptor beta chains from one sample in a study of T-cell memory formation after mild COVID-19. Using its own MiXCR run on the 5' RACE reads, TCRdb lists one record per CDR3 protein. The sample holds roughly 250,000 distinct CDR3 sequences; 16% are singletons and the top ten take 20% to 25%. The sequenced sample consisted of PBMCs or a T cell subset sorted from them (not recorded which). These receptors were collected from a man between 18 and 35 years old who had mild COVID-19 (a few samples of this study predate the infection). Cell type and time point are not known. Each CDR3 is given without its conserved first and last residue. Fields, in order: CDR3 length, J gene, V gene, clone size, CDR3 protein. Some rows mark clone size as missing; the rest say once, few, many or name a class of expanded clone.

len: 13; j_gene: TRBJ1-1; v_gene: TRBV7-6; abundance: NA; CDR3aa: ASSLAGQGNTEAF
len: 12; j_gene: TRBJ1-2; v_gene: TRBV28; abundance: NA; CDR3aa: ASSADRGPYGYT
len: 12; j_gene: TRBJ1-2; v_gene: TRBV27; abundance: NA; CDR3aa: ASSPRGGVGGYT
len: 14; j_gene: TRBJ2-7; v_gene: TRBV4-1; abundance: NA; CDR3aa: ASSQDPGQDSYEQY
len: 12; j_gene: TRBJ1-2; v_gene: TRBV12-3/TRBV12-4; abundance: NA; CDR3aa: ASTPTGFTYGYT
len: 15; j_gene: TRBJ2-2; v_gene: TRBV28; abundance: NA; CDR3aa: ASSQEVRAAATGELF
len: 13; j_gene: TRBJ1-2; v_gene: TRBV4-1; abundance: NA; CDR3aa: ASSQYRGRTSGYT
len: 11; j_gene: TRBJ2-1; v_gene: TRBV9; abundance: NA; CDR3aa: ASSVVGFHEQF
len: 12; j_gene: TRBJ2-3; v_gene: TRBV4-1; abundance: many; CDR3aa: ASSQAGGLDTQY
len: 14; j_gene: TRBJ2-5; v_gene: TRBV5-1; abundance: many; CDR3aa: ASSLADTSSGETQY
len: 11; j_gene: TRBJ1-5; v_gene: TRBV6-6; abundance: NA; CDR3aa: ASSYGPDRGRH
len: 11; j_gene: TRBJ2-5; v_gene: TRBV18; abundance: NA; CDR3aa: ASSPQEAETQY
len: 12; j_gene: TRBJ2-5; v_gene: TRBV7-3; abundance: NA; CDR3aa: ASSPTATQETQY
len: 10; j_gene: TRBJ1-1; v_gene: TRBV6-6; abundance: NA; CDR3aa: ASSYSVRVAF
len: 12; j_gene: TRBJ1-1; v_gene: TRBV11-1; abundance: NA; CDR3aa: ASSLAGFDTEAF
len: 13; j_gene: TRBJ2-3; v_gene: TRBV2; abundance: once; CDR3aa: ASSYRGHLADTQY
len: 14; j_gene: TRBJ2-3; v_gene: TRBV11-1; abundance: NA; CDR3aa: ASNAPRGGSKDTQY
len: 11; j_gene: TRBJ1-1; v_gene: TRBV6-5; abundance: few; CDR3aa: ASSYTEYTEAF
len: 12; j_gene: TRBJ1-1; v_gene: TRBV12-3/TRBV12-4; abundance: NA; CDR3aa: ASSLTGRTTEAF
len: 11; j_gene: TRBJ2-7; v_gene: TRBV4-3; abundance: few; CDR3aa: ASSSGPYVEQY
len: 14; j_gene: TRBJ2-1; v_gene: TRBV11-3; abundance: NA; CDR3aa: ASSPRGARSYNEQF
len: 11; j_gene: TRBJ2-2; v_gene: TRBV15; abundance: few; CDR3aa: ATSRDLGGELF
len: 10; j_gene: TRBJ2-3; v_gene: TRBV7-2; abundance: many; CDR3aa: ASSLAAATQY
len: 14; j_gene: TRBJ2-3; v_gene: TRBV5-1; abundance: few; CDR3aa: ASSPEGRSSTDTQY
len: 12; j_gene: TRBJ1-6; v_gene: TRBV4-3; abundance: NA; CDR3aa: ASWAGSYNSPLH
len: 10; j_gene: TRBJ2-1; v_gene: TRBV15; abundance: NA; CDR3aa: ATSREGGEQF
len: 11; j_gene: TRBJ2-5; v_gene: TRBV12-3/TRBV12-4; abundance: many; CDR3aa: ASSLPPGETQY
len: 13; j_gene: TRBJ2-5; v_gene: TRBV4-3; abundance: NA; CDR3aa: ASSRAGSSGETQY
len: 12; j_gene: TRBJ1-1; v_gene: TRBV6-5; abundance: few; CDR3aa: ASSSLNWLTEAF
len: 11; j_gene: TRBJ1-2; v_gene: TRBV3-1; abundance: NA; CDR3aa: ASSQVRNYGYT
len: 13; j_gene: TRBJ2-3; v_gene: TRBV6-1; abundance: NA; CDR3aa: ASNGLAGGLDTQY
len: 16; j_gene: TRBJ1-3; v_gene: TRBV25-1; abundance: few; CDR3aa: ASSEQGGRVFSGNTIY
len: 11; j_gene: TRBJ2-7; v_gene: TRBV27; abundance: few; CDR3aa: ASSLRQRYEQY
len: 13; j_gene: TRBJ1-1; v_gene: TRBV5-1; abundance: NA; CDR3aa: ASSLAGGAVTEAF
len: 9; j_gene: TRBJ2-1; v_gene: TRBV24-1; abundance: NA; CDR3aa: ATSGLDEQF
len: 12; j_gene: TRBJ1-1; v_gene: TRBV18; abundance: NA; CDR3aa: ASSPPSVGTEAF
len: 13; j_gene: TRBJ1-2; v_gene: TRBV25-1; abundance: NA; CDR3aa: ASIDDSDRANGYT
len: 14; j_gene: TRBJ2-1; v_gene: TRBV7-8; abundance: few; CDR3aa: ASSLASGPLSGEQF
len: 12; j_gene: TRBJ1-6; v_gene: TRBV10-3; abundance: few; CDR3aa: AISGQGEYSPLH
len: 11; j_gene: TRBJ1-2; v_gene: TRBV12-3/TRBV12-4; abundance: NA; CDR3aa: ASGEGYYFGYT
len: 13; j_gene: TRBJ2-7; v_gene: TRBV28; abundance: few; CDR3aa: ASRSRLGSSYEQY
len: 12; j_gene: TRBJ2-7; v_gene: TRBV6-2/TRBV6-3; abundance: few; CDR3aa: ASSSGTGAGEQY
len: 13; j_gene: TRBJ2-5; v_gene: TRBV7-2; abundance: few; CDR3aa: ASSLTSGGVETQY
len: 13; j_gene: TRBJ1-1; v_gene: TRBV19; abundance: NA; CDR3aa: ASSIDWSLNTEAF
len: 12; j_gene: TRBJ1-1; v_gene: TRBV28; abundance: NA; CDR3aa: ASSRRTMADEAF
len: 21; j_gene: TRBJ2-3; v_gene: TRBV6-6; abundance: few; CDR3aa: ASRPDRQWLAGGNITSTDTQY
len: 12; j_gene: TRBJ2-7; v_gene: TRBV4-2; abundance: NA; CDR3aa: ASSQDRDSYEQY
len: 15; j_gene: TRBJ2-7; v_gene: TRBV21-1; abundance: NA; CDR3aa: ASSKDSRDRGLNEQY
len: 12; j_gene: TRBJ2-5; v_gene: TRBV7-3; abundance: few; CDR3aa: ASSPTGTRETQY
len: 11; j_gene: TRBJ2-3; v_gene: TRBV5-1; abundance: few; CDR3aa: ASSYAESPTQY
len: 12; j_gene: TRBJ2-3; v_gene: TRBV6-5; abundance: NA; CDR3aa: ASSYAGGTDTQY
len: 13; j_gene: TRBJ2-1; v_gene: TRBV9; abundance: NA; CDR3aa: ASSAQGNSYNEQF
len: 15; j_gene: TRBJ1-1; v_gene: TRBV11-2; abundance: NA; CDR3aa: ASSLGLWDRGSTEAF
len: 14; j_gene: TRBJ2-1; v_gene: TRBV7-9; abundance: NA; CDR3aa: ASSLVAGGSYNEQF
len: 13; j_gene: TRBJ2-5; v_gene: TRBV4-1; abundance: many; CDR3aa: ASSSGQGGQETQY
len: 11; j_gene: TRBJ1-1; v_gene: TRBV9; abundance: NA; CDR3aa: ASSEGGGTEAF
len: 15; j_gene: TRBJ1-1; v_gene: TRBV18; abundance: NA; CDR3aa: ASSPGLLGEGRAEAF